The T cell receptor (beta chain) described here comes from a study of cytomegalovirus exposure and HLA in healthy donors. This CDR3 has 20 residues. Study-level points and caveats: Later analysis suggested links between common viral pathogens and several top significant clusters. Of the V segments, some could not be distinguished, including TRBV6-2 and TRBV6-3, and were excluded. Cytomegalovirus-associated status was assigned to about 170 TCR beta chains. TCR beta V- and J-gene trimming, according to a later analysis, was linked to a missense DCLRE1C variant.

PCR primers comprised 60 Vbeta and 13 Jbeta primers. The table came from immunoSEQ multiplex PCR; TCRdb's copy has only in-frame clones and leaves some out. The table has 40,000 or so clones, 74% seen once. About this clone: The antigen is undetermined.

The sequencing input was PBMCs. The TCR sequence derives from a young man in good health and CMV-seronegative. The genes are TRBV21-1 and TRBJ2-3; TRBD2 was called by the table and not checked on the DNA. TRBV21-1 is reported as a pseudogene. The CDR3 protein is CASRRKKTSGKAWSTDTQYF. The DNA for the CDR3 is TGTGCCAGCAGACGAAAAAAGACTAGCGGGAAGGCGTGGAGCACAGATACGCAGTATTTT.